This T cell receptor beta chain was obtained from a study of blood T cell repertoires in COVID-19. Study background: Sample material is recorded as cDNA or gDNA derived from T cells, B-cell-depleted T cells, or PBMCs.

Study processing details: Reference gene primers were amplified, and this amplification served to estimate nucleated cell counts. The table came from immunoSEQ multiplex PCR; TCRdb's copy has only in-frame clones and leaves some out. The V and J calls and clone size come from that table; D and trimming were worked out from the DNA. The sample lists approximately 50,000 clones; roughly 83% were seen once. CDR1 and CDR2 from the germline V gene are SQVTM and ANQGSEA. CDR3 length: 16 residues. J was trimmed by 2 bases and V by 4 bases; bases with no gene match: 7. V usage is TRBV29-1 and J usage is TRBJ2-1; TRBD2 matches 11 bases. This TCR came from a human donor in a cohort sampled during active COVID-19. Sequencing was performed on peripheral blood. The CDR3 region is CSVVQTSGVPYNEQFF. The CDR3 DNA is TGCAGCGTTGTACAGACTAGCGGGGTACCCTACAATGAGCAGTTCTTC.